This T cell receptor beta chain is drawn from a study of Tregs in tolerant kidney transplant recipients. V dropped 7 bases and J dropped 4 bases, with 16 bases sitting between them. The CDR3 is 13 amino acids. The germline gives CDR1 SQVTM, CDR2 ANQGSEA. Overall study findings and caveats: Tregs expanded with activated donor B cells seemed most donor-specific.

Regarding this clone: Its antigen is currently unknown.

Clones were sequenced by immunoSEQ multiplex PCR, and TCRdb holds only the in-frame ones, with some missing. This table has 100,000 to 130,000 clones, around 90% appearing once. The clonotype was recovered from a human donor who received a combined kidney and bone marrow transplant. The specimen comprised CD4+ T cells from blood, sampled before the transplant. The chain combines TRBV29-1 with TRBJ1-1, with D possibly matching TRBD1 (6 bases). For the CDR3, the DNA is TGCAGCGGAATAGAAGGGGGTAGCACTGAAGCTTTCTTT. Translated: CSGIEGGSTEAFF. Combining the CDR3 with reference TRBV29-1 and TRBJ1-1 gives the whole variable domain SAVISQKPSRDICQRGTSLTIQCQVDSQVTMMFWYRQQPGQSLTLIATANQGSEATYESGFVIDKFPISRPNLTFSTLTVSNMSPEDSSIYLCSGIEGGSTEAFFGQGTRLTVV.